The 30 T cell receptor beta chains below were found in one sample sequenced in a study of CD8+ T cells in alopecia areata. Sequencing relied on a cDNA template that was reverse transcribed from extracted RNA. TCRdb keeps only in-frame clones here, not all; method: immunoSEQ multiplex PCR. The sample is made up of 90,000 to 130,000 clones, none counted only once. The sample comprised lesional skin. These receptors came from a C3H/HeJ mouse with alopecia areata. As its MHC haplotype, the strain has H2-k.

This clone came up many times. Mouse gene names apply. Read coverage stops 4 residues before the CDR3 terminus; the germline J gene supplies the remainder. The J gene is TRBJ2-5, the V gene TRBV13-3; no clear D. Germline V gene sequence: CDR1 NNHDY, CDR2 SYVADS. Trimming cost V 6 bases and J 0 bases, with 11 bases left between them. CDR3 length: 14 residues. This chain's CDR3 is CASKSGINQDTQYF. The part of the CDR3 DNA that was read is TGTGCCAGCAAATCTGGAATTAACCAAGAC.

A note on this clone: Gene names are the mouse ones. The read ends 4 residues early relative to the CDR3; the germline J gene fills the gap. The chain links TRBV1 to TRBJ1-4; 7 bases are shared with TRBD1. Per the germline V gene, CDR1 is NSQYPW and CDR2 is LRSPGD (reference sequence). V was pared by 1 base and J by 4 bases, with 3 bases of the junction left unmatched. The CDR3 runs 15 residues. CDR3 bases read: TGCACCTGCAGTGCAGGACAGGGTCACAACGAA. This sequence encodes CTCSAGQGHNE. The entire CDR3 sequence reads CTCSAGQGHNERLFF. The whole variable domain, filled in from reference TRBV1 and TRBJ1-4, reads VTLLEQNPRWRLVPRGQAVNLRCILKNSQYPWMSWYQQDLQKQLQWLFTLRSPGDKEVKSLPGADYLATRVTDTELRLQVANMSQGRTLYCTCSAGQGHNERLFFGHGTKLSVL.

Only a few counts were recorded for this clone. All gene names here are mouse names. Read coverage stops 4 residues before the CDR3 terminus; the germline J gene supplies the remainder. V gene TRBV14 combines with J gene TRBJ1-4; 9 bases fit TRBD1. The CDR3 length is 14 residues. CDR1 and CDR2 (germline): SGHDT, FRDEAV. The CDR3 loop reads CASRSGTGSERLFF. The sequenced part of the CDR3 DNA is TGTGCCAGCAGATCCGGGACAGGGTCCGAA.

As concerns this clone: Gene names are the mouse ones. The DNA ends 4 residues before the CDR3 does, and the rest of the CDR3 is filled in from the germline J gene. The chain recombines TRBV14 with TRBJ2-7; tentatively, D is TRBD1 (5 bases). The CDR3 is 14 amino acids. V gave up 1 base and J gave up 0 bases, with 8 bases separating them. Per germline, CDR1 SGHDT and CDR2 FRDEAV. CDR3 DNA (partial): TGTGCCAGCAGTTTCCGACAGACCTCCTAT. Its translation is CASSFRQTSY. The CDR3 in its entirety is CASSFRQTSYEQYF.

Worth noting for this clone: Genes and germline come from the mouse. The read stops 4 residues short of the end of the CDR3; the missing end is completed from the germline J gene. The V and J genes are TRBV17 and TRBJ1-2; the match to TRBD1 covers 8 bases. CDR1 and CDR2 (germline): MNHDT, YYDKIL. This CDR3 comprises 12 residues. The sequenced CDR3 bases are TGTGCTAGCAGCAGACAGGGGAGC. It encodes CASSRQGS. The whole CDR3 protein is CASSRQGSDYTF.

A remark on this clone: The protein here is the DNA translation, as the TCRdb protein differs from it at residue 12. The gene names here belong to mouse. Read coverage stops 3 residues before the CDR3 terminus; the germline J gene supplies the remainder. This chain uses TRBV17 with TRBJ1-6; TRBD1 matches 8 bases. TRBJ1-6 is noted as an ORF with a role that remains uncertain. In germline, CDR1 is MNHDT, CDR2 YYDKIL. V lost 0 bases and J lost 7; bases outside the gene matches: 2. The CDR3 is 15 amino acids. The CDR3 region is CASSRDPGGNSPLYF. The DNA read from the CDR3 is TGTGCTAGCAGTAGAGATCCAGGGGGCAATTCGCCC.

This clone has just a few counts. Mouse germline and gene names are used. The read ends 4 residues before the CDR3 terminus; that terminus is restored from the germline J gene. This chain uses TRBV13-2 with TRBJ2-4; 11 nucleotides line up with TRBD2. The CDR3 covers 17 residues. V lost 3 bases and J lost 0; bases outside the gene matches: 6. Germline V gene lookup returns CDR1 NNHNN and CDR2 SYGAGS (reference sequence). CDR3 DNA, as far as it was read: TGTGCCAGCGGTGCAGCGGGGACTGGGGGTAGTCAAAAC. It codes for CASGAAGTGGSQN. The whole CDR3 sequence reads CASGAAGTGGSQNTLYF.

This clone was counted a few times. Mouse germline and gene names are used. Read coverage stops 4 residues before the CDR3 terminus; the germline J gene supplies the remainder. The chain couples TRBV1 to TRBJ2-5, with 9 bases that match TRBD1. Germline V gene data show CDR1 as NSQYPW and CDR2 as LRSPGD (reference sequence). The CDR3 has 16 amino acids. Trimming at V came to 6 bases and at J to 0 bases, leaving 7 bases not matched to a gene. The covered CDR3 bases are TGCACCTGCAGCACCGGACAGGGGCTTAACCAAGAC. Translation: CTCSTGQGLNQD. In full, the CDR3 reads CTCSTGQGLNQDTQYF. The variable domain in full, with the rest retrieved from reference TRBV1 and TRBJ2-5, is VTLLEQNPRWRLVPRGQAVNLRCILKNSQYPWMSWYQQDLQKQLQWLFTLRSPGDKEVKSLPGADYLATRVTDTELRLQVANMSQGRTLYCTCSTGQGLNQDTQYFGPGTRLLVL.

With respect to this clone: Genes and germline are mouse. The sequenced part of the CDR3 DNA is TGTGCCAGCAGGATTCAGGGGTCAAACACA. Translation: CASRIQGSNT. The full-length CDR3 reads as CASRIQGSNTEVFF. This chain links TRBV13-3 with TRBJ1-1, with a weak D call TRBD1 (6 bases). The read comes to an end 4 residues before the CDR3 does, leaving the germline J gene to fill in the end. CDR1 NNHDY and CDR2 SYVADS come from the germline V gene. CDR3 length: 14 amino acids. V lost 5 bases and J lost 0, with 11 bases in between.

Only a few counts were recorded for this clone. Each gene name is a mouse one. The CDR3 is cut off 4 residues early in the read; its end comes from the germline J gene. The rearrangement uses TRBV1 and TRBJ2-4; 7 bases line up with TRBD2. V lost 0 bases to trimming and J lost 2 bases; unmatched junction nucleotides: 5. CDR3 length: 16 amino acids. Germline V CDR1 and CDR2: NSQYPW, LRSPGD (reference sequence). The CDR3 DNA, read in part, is TGCACCTGCAGTGCAGATCAGTGGGGGGATCAAAAC. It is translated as CTCSADQWGDQN. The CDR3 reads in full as CTCSADQWGDQNTLYF.

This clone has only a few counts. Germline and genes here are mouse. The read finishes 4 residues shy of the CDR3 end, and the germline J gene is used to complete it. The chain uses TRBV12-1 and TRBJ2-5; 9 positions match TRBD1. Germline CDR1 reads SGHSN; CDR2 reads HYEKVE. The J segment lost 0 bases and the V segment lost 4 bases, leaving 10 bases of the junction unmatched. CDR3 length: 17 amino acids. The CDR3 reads CASSDRGQGKNQDTQYF. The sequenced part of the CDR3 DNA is TGTGCCAGCTCCGACCGGGGACAGGGAAAAAACCAAGAC.

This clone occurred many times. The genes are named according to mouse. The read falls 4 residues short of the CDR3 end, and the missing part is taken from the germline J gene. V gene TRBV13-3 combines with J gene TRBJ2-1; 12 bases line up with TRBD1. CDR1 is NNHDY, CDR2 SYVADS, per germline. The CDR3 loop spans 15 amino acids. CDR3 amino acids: CASSDAGTGGAEQFF. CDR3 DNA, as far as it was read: TGTGCCAGCAGTGATGCAGGGACAGGGGGCGCT.

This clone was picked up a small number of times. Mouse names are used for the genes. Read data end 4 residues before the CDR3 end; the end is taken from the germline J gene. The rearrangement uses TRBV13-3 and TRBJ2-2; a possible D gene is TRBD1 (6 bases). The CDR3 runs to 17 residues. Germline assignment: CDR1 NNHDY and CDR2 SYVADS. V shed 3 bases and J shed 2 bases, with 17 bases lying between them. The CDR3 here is CASSGPSGERNTGQLYF. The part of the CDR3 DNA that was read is TGTGCCAGCAGTGGCCCTTCAGGGGAGAGGAACACCGGG.

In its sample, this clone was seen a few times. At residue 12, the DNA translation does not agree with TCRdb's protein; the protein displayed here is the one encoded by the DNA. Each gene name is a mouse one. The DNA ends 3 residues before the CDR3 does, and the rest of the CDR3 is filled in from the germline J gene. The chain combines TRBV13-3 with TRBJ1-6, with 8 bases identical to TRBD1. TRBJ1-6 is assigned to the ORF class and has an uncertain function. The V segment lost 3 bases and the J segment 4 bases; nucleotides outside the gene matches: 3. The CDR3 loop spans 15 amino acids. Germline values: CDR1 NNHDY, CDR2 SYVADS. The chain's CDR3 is CASSADRGYNSPLYF. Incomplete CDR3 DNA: TGTGCCAGCAGTGCAGACAGGGGATATAATTCGCCC.

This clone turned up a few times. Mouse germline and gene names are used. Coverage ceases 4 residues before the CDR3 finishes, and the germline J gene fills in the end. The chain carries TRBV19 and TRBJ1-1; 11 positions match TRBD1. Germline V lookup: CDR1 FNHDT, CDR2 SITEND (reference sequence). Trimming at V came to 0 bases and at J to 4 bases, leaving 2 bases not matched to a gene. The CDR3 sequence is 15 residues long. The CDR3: CASSIGDRGITEVFF. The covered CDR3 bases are TGTGCCAGCAGTATAGGGGACAGGGGGATCACA. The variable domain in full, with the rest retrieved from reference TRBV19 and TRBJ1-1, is GGIITQTPKFLIGQEGQKLTLKCQQNFNHDTMYWYRQDSGKGLRLIYYSITENDLQKGDLSEGYDASREKKSSFSLTVTSAQKNEMAVFLCASSIGDRGITEVFFGKGTRLTVV.

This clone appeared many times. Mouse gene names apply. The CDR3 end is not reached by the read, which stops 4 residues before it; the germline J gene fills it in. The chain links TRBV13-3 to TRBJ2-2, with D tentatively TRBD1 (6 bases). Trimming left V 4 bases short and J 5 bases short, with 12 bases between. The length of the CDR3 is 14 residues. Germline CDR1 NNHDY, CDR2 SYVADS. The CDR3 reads CASSLQGRTGQLYF. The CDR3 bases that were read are TGTGCCAGCAGTCTTCAGGGGAGGACCGGG.

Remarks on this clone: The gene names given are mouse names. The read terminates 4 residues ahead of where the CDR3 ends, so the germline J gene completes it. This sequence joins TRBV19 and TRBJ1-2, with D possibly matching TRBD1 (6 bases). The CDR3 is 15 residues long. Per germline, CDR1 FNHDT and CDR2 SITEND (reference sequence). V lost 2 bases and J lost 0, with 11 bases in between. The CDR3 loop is CASSMTGLANSDYTF. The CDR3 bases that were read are TGTGCCAGCAGTATGACAGGACTTGCAAACTCC.

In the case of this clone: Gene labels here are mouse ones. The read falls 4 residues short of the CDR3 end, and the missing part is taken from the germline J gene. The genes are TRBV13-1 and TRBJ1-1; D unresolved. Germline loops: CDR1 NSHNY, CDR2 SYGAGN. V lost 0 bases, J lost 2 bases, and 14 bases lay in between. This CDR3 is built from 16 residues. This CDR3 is CASSDAQWRSNTEVFF. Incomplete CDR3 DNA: TGTGCCAGCAGTGATGCACAGTGGAGGAGTAACACA.

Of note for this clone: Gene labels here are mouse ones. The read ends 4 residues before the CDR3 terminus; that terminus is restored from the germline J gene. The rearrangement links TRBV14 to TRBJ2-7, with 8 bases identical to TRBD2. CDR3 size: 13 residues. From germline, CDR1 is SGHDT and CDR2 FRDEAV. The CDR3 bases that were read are TGTGCCAGCAGTCGGGACTGGCAATAT. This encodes CASSRDWQY. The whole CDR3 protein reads CASSRDWQYEQYF.

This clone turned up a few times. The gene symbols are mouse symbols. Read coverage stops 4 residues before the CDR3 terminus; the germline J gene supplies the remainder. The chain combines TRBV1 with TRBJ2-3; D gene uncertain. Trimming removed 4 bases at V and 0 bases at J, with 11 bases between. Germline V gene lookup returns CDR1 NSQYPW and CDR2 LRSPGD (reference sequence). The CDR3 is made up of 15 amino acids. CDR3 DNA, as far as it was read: TGCACCTGCAGTGGCCGACTCAGTAGTGCAGAA. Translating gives CTCSGRLSSAE. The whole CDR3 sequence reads CTCSGRLSSAETLYF.

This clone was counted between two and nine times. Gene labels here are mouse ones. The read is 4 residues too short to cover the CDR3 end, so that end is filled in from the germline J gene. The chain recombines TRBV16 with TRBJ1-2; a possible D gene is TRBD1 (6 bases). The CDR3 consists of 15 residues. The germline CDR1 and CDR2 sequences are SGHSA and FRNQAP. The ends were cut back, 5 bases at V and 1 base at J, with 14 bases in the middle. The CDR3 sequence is CASSPSGHLNSDYTF. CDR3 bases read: TGTGCAAGCAGCCCATCGGGACATTTAAACTCC.

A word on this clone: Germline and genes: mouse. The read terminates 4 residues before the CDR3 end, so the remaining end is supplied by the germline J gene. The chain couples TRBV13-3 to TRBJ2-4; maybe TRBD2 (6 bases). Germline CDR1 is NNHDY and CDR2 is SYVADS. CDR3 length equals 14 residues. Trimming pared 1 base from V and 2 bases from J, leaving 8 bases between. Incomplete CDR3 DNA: TGTGCCAGCAGTGATAACTGGGATCAAAAC. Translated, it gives CASSDNWDQN. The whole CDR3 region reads CASSDNWDQNTLYF.

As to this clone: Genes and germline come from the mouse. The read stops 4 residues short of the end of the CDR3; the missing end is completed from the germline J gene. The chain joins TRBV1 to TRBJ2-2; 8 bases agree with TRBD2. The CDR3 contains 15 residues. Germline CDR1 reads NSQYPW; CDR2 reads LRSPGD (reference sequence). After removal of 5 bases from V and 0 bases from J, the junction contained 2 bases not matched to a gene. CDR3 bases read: TGCACCTGCAGTCCGACTGGGGCAAACACCGGG. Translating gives CTCSPTGANTG. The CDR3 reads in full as CTCSPTGANTGQLYF.

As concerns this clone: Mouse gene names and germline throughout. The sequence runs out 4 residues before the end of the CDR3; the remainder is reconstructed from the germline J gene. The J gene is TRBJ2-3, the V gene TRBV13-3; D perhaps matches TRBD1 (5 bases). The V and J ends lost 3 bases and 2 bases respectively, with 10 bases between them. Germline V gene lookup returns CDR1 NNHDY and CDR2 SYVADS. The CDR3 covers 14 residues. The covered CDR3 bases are TGTGCCAGCAGTGCCCTGGACAATGCAGAA. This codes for CASSALDNAE. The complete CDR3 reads CASSALDNAETLYF.

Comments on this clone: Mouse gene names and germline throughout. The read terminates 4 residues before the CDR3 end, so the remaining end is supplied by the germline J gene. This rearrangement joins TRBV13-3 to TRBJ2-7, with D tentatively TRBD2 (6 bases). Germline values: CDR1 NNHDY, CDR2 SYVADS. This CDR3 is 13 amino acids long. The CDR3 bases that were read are TGTGCCAGCAGTGAATGGGGACTTTAT. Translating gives CASSEWGLY. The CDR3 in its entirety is CASSEWGLYEQYF.

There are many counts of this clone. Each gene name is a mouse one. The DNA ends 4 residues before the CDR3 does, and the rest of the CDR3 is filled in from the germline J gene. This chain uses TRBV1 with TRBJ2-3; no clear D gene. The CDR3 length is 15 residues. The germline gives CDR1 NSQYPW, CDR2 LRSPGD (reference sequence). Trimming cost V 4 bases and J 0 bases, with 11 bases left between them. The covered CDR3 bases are TGCACCTGCAGTGATAGGGTCCCTAGTGCAGAA. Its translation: CTCSDRVPSAE. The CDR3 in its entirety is CTCSDRVPSAETLYF.

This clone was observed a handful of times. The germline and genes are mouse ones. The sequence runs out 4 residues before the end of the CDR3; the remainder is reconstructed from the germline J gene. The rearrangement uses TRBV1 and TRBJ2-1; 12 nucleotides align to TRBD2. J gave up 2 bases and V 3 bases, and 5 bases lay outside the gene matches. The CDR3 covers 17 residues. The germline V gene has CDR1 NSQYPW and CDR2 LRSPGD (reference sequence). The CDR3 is CTCSADWGGEDYAEQFF. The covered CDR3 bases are TGCACCTGCAGTGCCGACTGGGGGGGCGAAGACTATGCT.

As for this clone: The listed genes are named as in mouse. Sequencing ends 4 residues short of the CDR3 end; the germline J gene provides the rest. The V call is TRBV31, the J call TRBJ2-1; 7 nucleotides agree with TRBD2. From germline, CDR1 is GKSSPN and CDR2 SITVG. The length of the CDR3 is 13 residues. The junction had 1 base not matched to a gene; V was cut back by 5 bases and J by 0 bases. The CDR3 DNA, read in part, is TGTGCCTGGGGACTGGATAACTATGCT. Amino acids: CAWGLDNYA. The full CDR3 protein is CAWGLDNYAEQFF.

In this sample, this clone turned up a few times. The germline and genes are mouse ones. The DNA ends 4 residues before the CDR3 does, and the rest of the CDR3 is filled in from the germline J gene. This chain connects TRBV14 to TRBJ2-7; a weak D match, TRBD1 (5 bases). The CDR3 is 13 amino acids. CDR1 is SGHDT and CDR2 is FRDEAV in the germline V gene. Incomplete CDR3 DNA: TGTGCCAGCAGTTTCAGGACAACTTAT. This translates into CASSFRTTY. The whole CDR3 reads CASSFRTTYEQYF.

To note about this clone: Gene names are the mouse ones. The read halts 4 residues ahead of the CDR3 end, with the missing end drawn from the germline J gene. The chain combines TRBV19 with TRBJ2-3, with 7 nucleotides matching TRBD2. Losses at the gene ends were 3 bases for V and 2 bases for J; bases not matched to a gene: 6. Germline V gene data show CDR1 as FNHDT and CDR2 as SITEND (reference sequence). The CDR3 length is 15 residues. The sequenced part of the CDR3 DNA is TGTGCCAGCAGTACGGGCTGGGGGAATGCAGAA. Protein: CASSTGWGNAE. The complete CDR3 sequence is CASSTGWGNAETLYF.